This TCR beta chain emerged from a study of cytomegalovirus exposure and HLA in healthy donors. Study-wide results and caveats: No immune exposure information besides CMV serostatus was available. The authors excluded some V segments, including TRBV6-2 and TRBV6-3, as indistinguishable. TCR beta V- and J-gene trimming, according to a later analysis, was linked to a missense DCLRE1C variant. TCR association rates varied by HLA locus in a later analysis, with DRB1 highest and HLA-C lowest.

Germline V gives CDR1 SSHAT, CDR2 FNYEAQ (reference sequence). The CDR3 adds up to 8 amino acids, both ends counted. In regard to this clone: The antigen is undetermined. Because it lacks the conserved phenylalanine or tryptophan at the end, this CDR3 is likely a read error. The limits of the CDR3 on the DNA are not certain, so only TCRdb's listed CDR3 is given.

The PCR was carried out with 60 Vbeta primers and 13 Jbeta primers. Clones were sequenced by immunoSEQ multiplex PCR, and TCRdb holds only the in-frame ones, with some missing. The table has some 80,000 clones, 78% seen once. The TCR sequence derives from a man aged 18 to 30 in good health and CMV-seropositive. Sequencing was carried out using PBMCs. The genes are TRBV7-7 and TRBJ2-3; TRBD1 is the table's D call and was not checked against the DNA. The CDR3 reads CASSPNNL.